The source of this T cell receptor beta chain is a study of CD8+ T cells in alopecia areata. As for the study in general: Each of the treated patients was given oral tofacitinib, 5 to 10 mg twice daily, for moderate-to-severe alopecia areata. Severity scores in treated patients reflected the percentage of scalp affected. Overall study results and limits: Persistence of many expanded lesional clones was seen in scalp and blood during tofacitinib. Higher clonality was seen in lesional scalp than in normal scalp, especially in alopecia totalis/universalis.

The treatment was: oral pan-JAK inhibitor, 5-10 mg twice daily. This clone was detected a few times. What it binds is unknown. Reverse transcription of extracted RNA yielded cDNA, which provided the sequencing template. TCRdb's copy holds only in-frame clones and misses some; the assay was immunoSEQ multiplex PCR. The sample has some 180,000 clones, roughly 50% seen once. This TCR was recovered from a human donor with alopecia areata. Sequencing used CD8+ T cells sorted from blood, obtained at week 24, from a patient treated with tofacitinib.

In nucleotides, the CDR3 is TGTGCTGGAACAGGGGGCGCGAACGGCAACACTGAAGCTTTCTTT. This gives the protein CAGTGGANGNTEAFF. The chain uses TRBV12-5 and TRBJ1-1; TRBD1 aligns across 9 bases. CDR3 length: 15 residues. V shed 11 bases and J 2 bases; nucleotides not matched to a gene: 12. Germline V gene lookup returns CDR1 LGHNT and CDR2 FRNRAP.